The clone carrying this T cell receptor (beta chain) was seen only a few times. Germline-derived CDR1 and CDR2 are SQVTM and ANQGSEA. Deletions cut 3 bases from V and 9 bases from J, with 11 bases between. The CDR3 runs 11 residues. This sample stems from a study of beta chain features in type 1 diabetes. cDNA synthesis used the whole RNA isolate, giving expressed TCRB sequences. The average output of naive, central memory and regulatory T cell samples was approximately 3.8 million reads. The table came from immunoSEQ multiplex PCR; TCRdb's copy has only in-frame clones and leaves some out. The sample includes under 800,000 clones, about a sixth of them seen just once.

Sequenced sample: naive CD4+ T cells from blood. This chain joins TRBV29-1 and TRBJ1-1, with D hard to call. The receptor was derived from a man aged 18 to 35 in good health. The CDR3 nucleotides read TGCAGCGTTGACTTCGTCAGCAAAGCTTTCTTT. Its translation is CSVDFVSKAFF.